This section outlines one T cell receptor (beta chain) sequence together with its context. Per the study methods: Researchers report that nucleated cell counts were estimated from reference gene primer amplification. Assay: immunoSEQ multiplex PCR; the TCRdb copy retains only in-frame clones and omits some. V and J calls and clone size are copied from that table; D and trimming were computed from the DNA. In the table there are 110,000 to 150,000 clones, 70% to 90% of which are singletons. The germline V and J ends were trimmed by 3 bases and 5 bases, with 8 bases remaining between them. The CDR3 has 13 amino acids. Germline V lookup: CDR1 LNHDA, CDR2 SQIVND (reference sequence). This entry is derived from a study of blood T cell repertoires in COVID-19. Study in general: Samples of COVID-19 (acute and convalescent) were obtained from the United States, Italy and Spain.

This study enrolled people aged about 18 to 100 from 24 US geographic areas. The source is a woman in her thirties or forties who had recovered from COVID-19. The sample consisted of PBMCs or T cells enriched from blood (not recorded which). The rearrangement links TRBV19 to TRBJ2-1; D gene uncertain. For the CDR3, the DNA is TGTGCCAGTAGTATTCGGCTAGACAATGAGCAGTTCTTC. It specifies CASSIRLDNEQFF.